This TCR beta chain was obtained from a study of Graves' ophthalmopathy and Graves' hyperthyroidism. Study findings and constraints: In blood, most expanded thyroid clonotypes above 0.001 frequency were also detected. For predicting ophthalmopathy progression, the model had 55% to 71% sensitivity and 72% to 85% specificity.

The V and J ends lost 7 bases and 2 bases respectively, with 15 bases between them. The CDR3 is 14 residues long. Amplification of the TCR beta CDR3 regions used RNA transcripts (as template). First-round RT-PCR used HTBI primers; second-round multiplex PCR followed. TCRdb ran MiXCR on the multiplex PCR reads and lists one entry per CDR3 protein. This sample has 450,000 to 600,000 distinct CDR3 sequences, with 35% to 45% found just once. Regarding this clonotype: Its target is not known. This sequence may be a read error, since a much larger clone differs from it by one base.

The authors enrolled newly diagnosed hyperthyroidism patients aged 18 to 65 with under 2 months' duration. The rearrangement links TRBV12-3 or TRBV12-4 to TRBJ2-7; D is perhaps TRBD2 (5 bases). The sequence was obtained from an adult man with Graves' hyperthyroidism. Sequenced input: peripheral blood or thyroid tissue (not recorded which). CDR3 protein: CASNAAGSPYEQYF. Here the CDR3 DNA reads TGTGCCAGCAACGCCGCGGGTAGCCCCTACGAGCAGTACTTC.